A selection of T cell receptor beta chains follows, all from one sample in a study of T cells and Merkel cell carcinoma outcomes. Clones were read by immunoSEQ multiplex PCR, and TCRdb kept only the in-frame ones, dropping some. The table records around 1,700 clones, roughly 87% of them present only once. Sequences were obtained from tumor tissue from Merkel cell carcinoma. All receptors derive from a human donor with Merkel cell carcinoma. Each CDR3 is given with its conserved first and last residue. The order of the fields is V gene, clone size, J gene, D gene, CDR3 DNA, CDR3 protein. The D gene is left open where the match is weak. Only some rows state a clone size, as once, few, many or a class for expanded clones.

TRBV27,-,TRBJ2-7,TRBD1,TGTGCCAGCAGTTTCCCGAGACCGACAGGGTGGAACTACGAGCAGTACTTC,CASSFPRPTGWNYEQYF
TRBV6-6,-,TRBJ1-5,-,TGTGCCAGCAGTTACTCAAATAGCAATCAGCCCCAGCATTTT,CASSYSNSNQPQHF
TRBV7-9,few,TRBJ2-3,-,TGTGCCAGCAGCTTAGGTGGGTTAGGCAGGGAGACAGATACGCAGTATTTT,CASSLGGLGRETDTQYF
TRBV6-1,-,TRBJ2-5,-,TGTGCCAGCAGTGAAATTGCACAGGTGGAGACCCAGTACTTC,CASSEIAQVETQYF
TRBV15,-,TRBJ2-5,-,TGTGCCACCAGCAGCTGGGCGGAAACGGAGACCCAGTACTTC,CATSSWAETETQYF
TRBV5-1,-,TRBJ2-2,TRBD2,TGCGCCAGCAGCCCACTACGGGGGGGTACAACCGGGGAGCTGTTTTTT,CASSPLRGGTTGELFF
TRBV6-1,-,TRBJ1-1,-,TGTGCCAACAATGAAGTAGGGGAATCCTGGGCTGAAGCTTTCTTT,CANNEVGESWAEAFF
TRBV5-1,-,TRBJ2-1,-,TGCGCCAGCAGCTTGGCAGGGGACCGGGTCAATGAGCAGTTCTTC,CASSLAGDRVNEQFF
TRBV4-2,-,TRBJ1-1,-,TGTGCCAGCAGTCCCCCTCCGCGGTATCAGGAAGTGAACACTGAAGCTTTCTTT,CASSPPPRYQEVNTEAFF
TRBV4-3,-,TRBJ1-3,TRBD1,TGCGCCAGCAGCCTACAGGGGCCTGGAAACACCATATATTTT,CASSLQGPGNTIYF
TRBV2,-,TRBJ1-1,-,TGTGCCAGCAGTCTACAGGGGAACACTGAAGCTTTCTTT,CASSLQGNTEAFF
TRBV12-5,-,TRBJ2-7,TRBD2,TGTGCTAGTGGCCCTCGGACTAGCTACGAGCAGTACTTC,CASGPRTSYEQYF
TRBV29-1,once,TRBJ2-1,TRBD2,TGCAGCGTTGAAGATCGCCTAGCGGGGGGGAATTCTGTGGAGCAGTTCTTC,CSVEDRLAGGNSVEQFF
TRBV12-5,few,TRBJ2-7,-,TGTGCTAGTGCCTCAAACTACGAGCAGTACTTC,CASASNYEQYF
TRBV19,-,TRBJ1-1,-,TGTGCCAGTAGTCCGCGATTCCAGAACGGGAACACTGAAGCTTTCTTT,CASSPRFQNGNTEAFF
TRBV10-3,-,TRBJ2-3,TRBD1,TGTGCCATCAGTGGGCAGGGGGAGCGAGATACGCAGTATTTT,CAISGQGERDTQYF
TRBV6-5,-,TRBJ2-5,TRBD2,TGTGCCAGCAGTCGGACTAGCGGGACGGGGATGACCCAGTACTTC,CASSRTSGTGMTQYF
TRBV9,-,TRBJ1-1,TRBD1,TGTGCCAGCAGCGTATCCTACAGGGGCTCCACTGAAGCTTTCTTT,CASSVSYRGSTEAFF
TRBV12-5,-,TRBJ2-3,TRBD1,TGTGCTAGTGGTACGACAGGGATCCGCACAGATACGCAGTATTTT,CASGTTGIRTDTQYF
TRBV18,-,TRBJ1-2,-,TGTGCCAGCTCACCAGAACTCGAGGTTCAGGGCTACACCTTC,CASSPELEVQGYTF
TRBV29-1,-,TRBJ1-2,TRBD1,TGCAGCGTGGGGGACAGCAACTATGGCTACACCTTC,CSVGDSNYGYTF
TRBV4-3,-,TRBJ1-2,TRBD1,TGCGCCAGCAGCCAAGCGATAGGACAGGGAGGCTACACCTTC,CASSQAIGQGGYTF
TRBV7-2,-,TRBJ2-5,TRBD2,TGTGCCAGGGGGACTAGCGGGGGCCAAGAGACCCAGTACTTC,CARGTSGGQETQYF
TRBV30,once,TRBJ1-1,-,TGTGCCTATTTTGGCCCTAGGGCTGAAGCTTTCTTT,CAYFGPRAEAFF